Following are 2 T cell receptor beta chains from one sample sequenced in a study of Ad26.COV2.S vaccination and SARS-CoV-2 variants. Data came from immunoSEQ multiplex PCR; TCRdb stores just in-frame clones and leaves some out. Seen here are some 340,000 clones, 85% observed once, and the top ten hold approximately 2%. Specified treatment: roughly 20 received Ad26.COV2.S at low or high dose, single or two shots; about 5 received placebo; per-sample allocation not given. Sampling was done on day 63 after the first vaccine or placebo injection. The specimen was peripheral blood, collected in a trial of Ad26.COV2.S vaccine versus placebo. Source of these receptors: a person aged 18-65 years who received the Ad26.COV2.S COVID-19 vaccine or a placebo.

The J gene is TRBJ1-6, the V gene TRBV30; D gene uncertain. V lost 8 bases and J lost 5, with 13 bases in between. This CDR3 comprises 13 residues. Germline CDR1 and CDR2: GTSNPN and SVGIG (reference sequence). CDR3 nucleotide sequence: TGTGCCGTAGGGTTGGGTGATAATTCACCCCTCCACTTT. Protein product: CAVGLGDNSPLHF.

In its sample, this clone was seen once. V gene TRBV24-1 combines with J gene TRBJ2-7; 8 bases align to TRBD1. Unmatched junction bases numbered 4, after V lost 4 bases and J lost 6 bases. Germline lookup yields CDR1 KGHDR and CDR2 SFDVKD. The CDR3 spans 13 residues. The CDR3 DNA is TGTGCCACCAGTGACCCGGACAGGGCCGAGCAGTACTTC. It codes for CATSDPDRAEQYF.